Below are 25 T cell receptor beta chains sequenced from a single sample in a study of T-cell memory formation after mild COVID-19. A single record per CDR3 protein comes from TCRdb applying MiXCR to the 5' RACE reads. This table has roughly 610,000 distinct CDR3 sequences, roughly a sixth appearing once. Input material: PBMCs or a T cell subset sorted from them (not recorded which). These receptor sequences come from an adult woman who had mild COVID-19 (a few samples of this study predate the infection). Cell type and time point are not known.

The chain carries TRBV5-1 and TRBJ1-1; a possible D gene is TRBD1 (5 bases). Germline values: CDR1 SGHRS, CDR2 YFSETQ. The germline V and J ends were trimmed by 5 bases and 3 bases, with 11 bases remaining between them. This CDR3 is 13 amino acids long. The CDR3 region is CASRSGRDTEAFF. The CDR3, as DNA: TGCGCCAGCAGGTCAGGGCGGGACACTGAAGCTTTCTTT.

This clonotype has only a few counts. The CDR3 nucleotides read TGTGCCAGCAGCGCCGGGACAGGGAGTTGGAATGAGCAGTTCTTC. Translating it yields CASSAGTGSWNEQFF. J is TRBJ2-1 and V is TRBV9, with 9 bases lining up with TRBD1. This CDR3 spans 15 amino acids. Trimming removed 3 bases from V and 7 bases from J; junction bases left unmatched: 8. From germline, CDR1 is SGDLS and CDR2 YYNGEE. The full variable domain, completed using reference TRBV9 and TRBJ2-1, is DSGVTQTPKHLITATGQRVTLRCSPRSGDLSVYWYQQSLDQGLQFLIQYYNGEERAKGNILERFSAQQFPDLHSELNLSSLELGDSALYFCASSAGTGSWNEQFFGPGTRLTVL.

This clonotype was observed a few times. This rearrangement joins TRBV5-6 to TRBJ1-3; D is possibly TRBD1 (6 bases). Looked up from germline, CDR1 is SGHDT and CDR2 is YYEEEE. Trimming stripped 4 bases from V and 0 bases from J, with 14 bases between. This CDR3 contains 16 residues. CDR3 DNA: TGTGCCAGCAGCGGTGGACAGTTTTTCTCTGGAAACACCATATATTTT. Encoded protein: CASSGGQFFSGNTIYF.

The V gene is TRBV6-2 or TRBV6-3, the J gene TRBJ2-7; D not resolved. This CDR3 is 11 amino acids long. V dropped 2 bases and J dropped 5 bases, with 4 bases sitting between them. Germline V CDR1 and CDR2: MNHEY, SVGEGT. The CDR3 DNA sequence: TGTGCCAGCAGTTACGTGAACGAGCAGTACTTC. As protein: CASSYVNEQYF.

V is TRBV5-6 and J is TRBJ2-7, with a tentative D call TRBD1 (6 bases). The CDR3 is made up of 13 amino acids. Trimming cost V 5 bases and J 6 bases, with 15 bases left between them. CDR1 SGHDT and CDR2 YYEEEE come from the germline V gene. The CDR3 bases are TGTGCCAGCAGTTTTACAGGGACCCTCGAGCAGTACTTC. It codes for CASSFTGTLEQYF.

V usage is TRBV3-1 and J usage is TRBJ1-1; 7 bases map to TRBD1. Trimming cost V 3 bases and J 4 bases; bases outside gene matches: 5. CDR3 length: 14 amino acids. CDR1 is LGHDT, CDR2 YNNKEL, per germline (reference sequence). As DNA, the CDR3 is TGTGCCAGCAGCCATTCGACAGGGACCACTGAAGCTTTCTTT. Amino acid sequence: CASSHSTGTTEAFF. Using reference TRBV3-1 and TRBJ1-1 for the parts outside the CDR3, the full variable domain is DTAVSQTPKYLVTQMGNDKSIKCEQNLGHDTMYWYKQDSKKFLKIMFSYNNKELIINETVPNRFSPKSPDKAHLNLHINSLELGDSAVYFCASSHSTGTTEAFFGQGTRLTVV.

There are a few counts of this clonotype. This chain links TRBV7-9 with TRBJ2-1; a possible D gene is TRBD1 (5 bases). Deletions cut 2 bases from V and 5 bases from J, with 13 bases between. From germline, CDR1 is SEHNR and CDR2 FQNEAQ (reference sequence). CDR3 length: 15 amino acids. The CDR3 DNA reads TGTGCCAGCAGCTTATGGCAGGGAACCGACAATGAGCAGTTCTTC. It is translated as CASSLWQGTDNEQFF.

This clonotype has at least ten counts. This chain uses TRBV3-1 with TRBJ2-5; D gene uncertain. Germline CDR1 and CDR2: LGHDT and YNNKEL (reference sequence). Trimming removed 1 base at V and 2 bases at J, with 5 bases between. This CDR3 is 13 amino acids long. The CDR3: CASSQGTQETQYF. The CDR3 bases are TGTGCCAGCAGCCAAGGCACACAAGAGACCCAGTACTTC.

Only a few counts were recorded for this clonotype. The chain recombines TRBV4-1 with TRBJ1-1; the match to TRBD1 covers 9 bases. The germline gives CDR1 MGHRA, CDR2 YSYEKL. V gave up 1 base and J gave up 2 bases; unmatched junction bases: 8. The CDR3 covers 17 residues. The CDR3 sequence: CASSQVIGTGKNTEAFF. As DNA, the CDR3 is TGCGCCAGCAGCCAAGTGATCGGGACAGGGAAAAACACTGAAGCTTTCTTT.

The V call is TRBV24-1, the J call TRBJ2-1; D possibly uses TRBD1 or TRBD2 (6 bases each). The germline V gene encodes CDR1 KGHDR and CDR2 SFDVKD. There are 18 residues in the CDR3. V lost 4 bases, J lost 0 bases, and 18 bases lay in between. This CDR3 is CATSDLCLADSSYNEQFF. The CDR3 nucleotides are TGTGCCACCAGTGACCTTTGCTTAGCGGACAGCTCCTACAATGAGCAGTTCTTC.

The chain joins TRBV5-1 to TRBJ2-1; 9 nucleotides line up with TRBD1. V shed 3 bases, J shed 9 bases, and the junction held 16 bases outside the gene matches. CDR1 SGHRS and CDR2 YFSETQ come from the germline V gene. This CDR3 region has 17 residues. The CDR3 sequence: CASSWGTGPGRGGEQFF. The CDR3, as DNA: TGCGCCAGCAGCTGGGGGACAGGGCCCGGAAGGGGGGGTGAGCAGTTCTTC.

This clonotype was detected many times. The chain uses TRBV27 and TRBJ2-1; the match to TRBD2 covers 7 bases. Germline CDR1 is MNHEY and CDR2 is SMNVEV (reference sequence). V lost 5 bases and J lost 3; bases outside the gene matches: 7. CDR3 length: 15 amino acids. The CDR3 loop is CASSLSAGNYNEQFF. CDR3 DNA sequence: TGTGCCAGCAGTCTCTCAGCGGGGAACTACAATGAGCAGTTCTTC.

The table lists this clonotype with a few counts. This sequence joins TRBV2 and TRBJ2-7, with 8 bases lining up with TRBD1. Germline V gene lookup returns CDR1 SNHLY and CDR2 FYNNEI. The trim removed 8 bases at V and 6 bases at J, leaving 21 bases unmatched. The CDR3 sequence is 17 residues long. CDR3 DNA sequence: TGTGCCAGCGACGCCGGAGGACGGACAGGGTGGGCGAGCGAGCAGTACTTC. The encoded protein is CASDAGGRTGWASEQYF. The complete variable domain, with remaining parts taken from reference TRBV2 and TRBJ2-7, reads EPEVTQTPSHQVTQMGQEVILRCVPISNHLYFYWYRQILGQKVEFLVSFYNNEISEKSEIFDDQFSVERPDGSNFTLKIRSTKLEDSAMYFCASDAGGRTGWASEQYFGPGTRLTVT.

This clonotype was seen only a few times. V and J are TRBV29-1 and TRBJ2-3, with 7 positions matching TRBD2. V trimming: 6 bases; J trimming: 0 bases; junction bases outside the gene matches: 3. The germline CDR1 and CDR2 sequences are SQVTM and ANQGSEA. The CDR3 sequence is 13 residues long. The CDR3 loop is CSVGRASTDTQYF. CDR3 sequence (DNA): TGCAGCGTGGGGAGGGCCAGCACAGATACGCAGTATTTT.

The CDR3: CSARRETGAFTEAFF. For the CDR3, the DNA is TGCAGTGCCCGCCGCGAGACAGGGGCTTTCACTGAAGCTTTCTTT. J is TRBJ1-1 and V is TRBV20-1; TRBD1 aligns across 8 bases. The V gene's germline CDR1 is DFQATT and CDR2 SNEGSKA (reference sequence). The junction had 13 bases not matched to a gene; V was cut back by 6 bases and J by 4 bases. This CDR3 has 15 amino acids.

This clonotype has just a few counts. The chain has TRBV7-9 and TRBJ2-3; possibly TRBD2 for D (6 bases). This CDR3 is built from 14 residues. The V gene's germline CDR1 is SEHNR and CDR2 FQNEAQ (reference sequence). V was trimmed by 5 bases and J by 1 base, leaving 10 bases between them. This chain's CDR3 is CASSAVAGTDTQYF. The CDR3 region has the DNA TGTGCCAGCAGCGCCGTAGCGGGCACAGATACGCAGTATTTT.

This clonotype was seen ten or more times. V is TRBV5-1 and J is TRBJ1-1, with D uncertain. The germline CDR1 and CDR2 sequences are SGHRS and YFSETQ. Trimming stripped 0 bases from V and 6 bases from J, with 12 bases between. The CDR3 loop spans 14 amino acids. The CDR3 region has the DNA TGCGCCAGCAGCTTGGGGTATGGGTCTCCTGAAGCTTTCTTT. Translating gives CASSLGYGSPEAFF.

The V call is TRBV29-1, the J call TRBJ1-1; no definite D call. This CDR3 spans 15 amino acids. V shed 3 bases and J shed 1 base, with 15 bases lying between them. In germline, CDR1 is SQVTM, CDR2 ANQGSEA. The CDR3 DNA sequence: TGCAGCGTTGACTGGGATATGAAAGGGAACACTGAAGCTTTCTTT. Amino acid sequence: CSVDWDMKGNTEAFF. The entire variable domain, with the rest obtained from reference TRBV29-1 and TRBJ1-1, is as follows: SAVISQKPSRDICQRGTSLTIQCQVDSQVTMMFWYRQQPGQSLTLIATANQGSEATYESGFVIDKFPISRPNLTFSTLTVSNMSPEDSSIYLCSVDWDMKGNTEAFFGQGTRLTVV.

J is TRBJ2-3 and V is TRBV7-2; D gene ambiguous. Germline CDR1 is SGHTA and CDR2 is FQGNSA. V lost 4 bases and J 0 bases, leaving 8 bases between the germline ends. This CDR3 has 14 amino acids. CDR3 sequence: CASSWAASTDTQYF. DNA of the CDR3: TGTGCCAGCAGCTGGGCGGCGAGCACAGATACGCAGTATTTT.

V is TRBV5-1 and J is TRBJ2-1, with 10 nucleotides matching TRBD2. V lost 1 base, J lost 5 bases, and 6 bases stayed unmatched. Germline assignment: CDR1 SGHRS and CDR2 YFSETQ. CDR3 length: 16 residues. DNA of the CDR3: TGCGCCAGCAGCTTGCTAAGCGGGGGGGCTAACAATGAGCAGTTCTTC. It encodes CASSLLSGGANNEQFF.

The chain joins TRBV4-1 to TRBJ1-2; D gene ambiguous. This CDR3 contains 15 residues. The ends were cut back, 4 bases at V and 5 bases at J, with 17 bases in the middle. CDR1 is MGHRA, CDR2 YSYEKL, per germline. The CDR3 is CASSRPEGQPYGYTF. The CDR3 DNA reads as TGCGCCAGCAGCCGACCGGAGGGCCAGCCGTATGGCTACACCTTC.

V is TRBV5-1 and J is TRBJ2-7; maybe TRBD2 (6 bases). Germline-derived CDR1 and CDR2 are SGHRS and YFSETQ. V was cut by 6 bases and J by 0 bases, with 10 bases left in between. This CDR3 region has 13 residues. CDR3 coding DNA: TGCGCCAGCAATGGAGGGAGCTCCTACGAGCAGTACTTC. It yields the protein CASNGGSSYEQYF. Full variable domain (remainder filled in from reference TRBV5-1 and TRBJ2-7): KAGVTQTPRYLIKTRGQQVTLSCSPISGHRSVSWYQQTPGQGLQFLFEYFSETQRNKGNFPGRFSGRQFSNSRSEMNVSTLELGDSALYLCASNGGSSYEQYFGPGTRLTVT.

In DNA form, the CDR3 reads TGCGCCAGCAGCCAGGTGGAGGAGCAGTTCTTC. It codes for CASSQVEEQFF. This chain uses TRBV5-1 with TRBJ2-1; D not resolved. This CDR3 is built from 11 residues. The germline V gene encodes CDR1 SGHRS and CDR2 YFSETQ. V lost 4 bases, J lost 10 bases, and 9 bases lay in between.

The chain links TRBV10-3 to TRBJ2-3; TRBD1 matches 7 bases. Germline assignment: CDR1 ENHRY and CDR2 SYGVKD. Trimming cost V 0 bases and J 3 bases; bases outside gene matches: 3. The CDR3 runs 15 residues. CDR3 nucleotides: TGTGCCATCAGTGAGTCGGGCAGGGGGACAGATACGCAGTATTTT. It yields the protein CAISESGRGTDTQYF.

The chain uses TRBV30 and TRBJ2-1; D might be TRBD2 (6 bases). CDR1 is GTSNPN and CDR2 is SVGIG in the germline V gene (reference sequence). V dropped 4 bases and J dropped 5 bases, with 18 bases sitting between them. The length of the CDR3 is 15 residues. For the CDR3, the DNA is TGTGCCTGGACCCCCTGGGGCGGGGAGAACAATGAGCAGTTCTTC. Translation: CAWTPWGGENNEQFF. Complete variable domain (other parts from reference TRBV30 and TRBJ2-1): SQTIHQWPATLVQPVGSPLSLECTVEGTSNPNLYWYRQAAGRGLQLLFYSVGIGQISSEVPQNLSASRPQDRQFILSSKKLLLSDSGFYLCAWTPWGGENNEQFFGPGTRLTVL.